These 25 T cell receptor beta chains share one sample of origin, sequenced in a study of Ad26.COV2.S vaccination and SARS-CoV-2 variants. The table came from immunoSEQ multiplex PCR; TCRdb's copy has only in-frame clones and leaves some out. The sample includes hundreds of thousands of clones, 70% to 90% of them seen just once. As for treatment: roughly 19 received Ad26.COV2.S at low or high dose, single or two shots; roughly 5 received placebo; per-sample allocation not given. Collection of the samples took place on day 63 after the first injection of vaccine or placebo. Sequenced material: peripheral blood, taken in a trial of Ad26.COV2.S vaccine versus placebo. All receptors derive from a person between 18 and 59 years old who received the Ad26.COV2.S COVID-19 vaccine or a placebo.

This rearrangement joins TRBV5-1 to TRBJ2-3, with unresolved D. Germline CDR1 and CDR2: SGHRS and YFSETQ. V lost 0 bases to trimming and J lost 3 bases, with 8 bases between them. This CDR3 has 14 residues. CDR3 nucleotides: TGCGCCAGCAGCTTGGACTTAGCTACAGATACGCAGTATTTT. It yields the protein CASSLDLATDTQYF.

The V call is TRBV5-4, the J call TRBJ1-6, with D tentatively TRBD1 (6 bases). The V end lost 2 bases, the J end lost 1 base, and 16 bases lay between the germline ends. Germline V gene sequence: CDR1 SGHNT, CDR2 YYREEE (reference sequence). The CDR3 contains 18 residues. Here the CDR3 DNA reads TGTGCCAGCAGCTTAGTAACAGCCCAGGGGTCCTATAATTCACCCCTCCACTTT. As protein: CASSLVTAQGSYNSPLHF.

This rearrangement joins TRBV3-1 (or the pseudogene TRBV3-2) to TRBJ1-2; D possibly corresponds to TRBD1 (6 bases). V gave up 4 bases and J gave up 1 base, with 16 bases separating them. Germline V CDR1 and CDR2: LGHDT, YNNKEL (reference sequence). This CDR3 is 16 amino acids long. The CDR3 sequence is CASSPEAGVINYGYTF. DNA for the CDR3: TGTGCCAGCAGCCCTGAGGCAGGGGTTATTAACTATGGCTACACCTTC.

The chain has TRBV10-1 and TRBJ2-1, with TRBD1 as a possible D gene (5 bases). V was trimmed by 7 bases and J by 0 bases, leaving 13 bases between them. The CDR3 spans 15 residues. Germline assignment: CDR1 WNHNN and CDR2 SYGVQD (reference sequence). The DNA of the CDR3 is TGCGCCAGCATCCTAGGACAAACCTCCTACAATGAGCAGTTCTTC. This gives the protein CASILGQTSYNEQFF.

The count of this clone is one. The gene calls are TRBV19 and TRBJ1-4; D not certain. Germline V gives CDR1 LNHDA, CDR2 SQIVND (reference sequence). The CDR3 consists of 15 residues. The V end was cut by 6 bases, the J end by 0 bases, with 11 bases between. The CDR3 spells CASSSVGATNEKLFF. The CDR3 region has the DNA TGTGCCAGTAGCTCCGTCGGGGCAACTAATGAAAAACTGTTTTTT. Looking up the rest from reference TRBV19 and TRBJ1-4 gives the full variable domain: DGGITQSPKYLFRKEGQNVTLSCEQNLNHDAMYWYRQDPGQGLRLIYYSQIVNDFQKGDIAEGYSVSREKKESFPLTVTSAQKNPTAFYLCASSSVGATNEKLFFGSGTQLSVL.

DNA for the CDR3: TGCGCCAGCAGCTTGGAGTACCACGAGCAGTACTTC. It yields the protein CASSLEYHEQYF. The chain combines TRBV5-1 with TRBJ2-7; D remains ambiguous. V was pared by 0 bases and J by 5 bases, with 6 bases between. The CDR3 contains 12 residues. Germline assignment: CDR1 SGHRS and CDR2 YFSETQ.

This clone was detected only a few times. V and J are TRBV29-1 and TRBJ1-2; TRBD1 agrees at 8 bases. With 3 bases clipped from V and 4 bases from J, the junction kept 16 bases outside the gene matches. The germline CDR1 and CDR2 sequences are SQVTM and ANQGSEA. This CDR3 has 17 amino acids. The CDR3 sequence is CSVEMVDRVYSGYGYTF. The CDR3, as DNA: TGCAGCGTTGAGATGGTGGACAGGGTTTACTCTGGCTATGGCTACACCTTC. Supplemented by reference TRBV29-1 and TRBJ1-2, the full variable domain reads SAVISQKPSRDICQRGTSLTIQCQVDSQVTMMFWYRQQPGQSLTLIATANQGSEATYESGFVIDKFPISRPNLTFSTLTVSNMSPEDSSIYLCSVEMVDRVYSGYGYTFGSGTRLTVV.

This sequence joins TRBV27 and TRBJ1-5; the D is unclear. Trimming removed 5 bases at V and 0 bases at J, with 17 bases between. The germline V gene encodes CDR1 MNHEY and CDR2 SMNVEV (reference sequence). The CDR3 consists of 17 residues. The CDR3 loop is CASSPFSTLHSNQPQHF. Written as DNA, the CDR3 is TGTGCCAGCAGTCCCTTCTCGACACTCCATAGCAATCAGCCCCAGCATTTT.

This rearrangement joins TRBV3-1 (or the pseudogene TRBV3-2) to TRBJ2-5, with a tentative D call TRBD1 (6 bases). V gave up 0 bases and J gave up 5 bases, with 19 bases separating them. The CDR3 totals 17 residues. The germline V gene encodes CDR1 LGHDT and CDR2 YNNKEL (reference sequence). CDR3 coding DNA: TGTGCCAGCAGCCAAGAATGGTCCCAGGGGTTGAGGGAGACCCAGTACTTC. Amino acids: CASSQEWSQGLRETQYF.

CDR3 loop: CASSLDPGLREGYTF. CDR3 bases: TGCGCCAGCAGCTTGGATCCAGGCTTAAGGGAAGGCTACACCTTC. The gene calls are TRBV5-1 and TRBJ1-2; D gene uncertain. This CDR3 spans 15 amino acids. Trimming stripped 0 bases from V and 8 bases from J, with 17 bases between. CDR1 is SGHRS and CDR2 is YFSETQ in the germline V gene. The full variable domain, in which reference TRBV5-1 and TRBJ1-2 provide the parts outside the CDR3, is KAGVTQTPRYLIKTRGQQVTLSCSPISGHRSVSWYQQTPGQGLQFLFEYFSETQRNKGNFPGRFSGRQFSNSRSEMNVSTLELGDSALYLCASSLDPGLREGYTFGSGTRLTVV.

The V gene is TRBV7-8, the J gene TRBJ2-1, with 13 bases aligning to TRBD2. This CDR3 spans 14 amino acids. The V and J ends lost 5 bases and 10 bases, in that order; junction bases with no gene match: 5. Germline CDR1 and CDR2: SGHVS and FQNEAQ. CDR3 in DNA: TGTGCCAGCAGCCCAGGACTAGCGGGAGTAGAGCAGTTCTTC. Translating it yields CASSPGLAGVEQFF.

The genes are TRBV5-6 and TRBJ1-1, with D unresolved. This CDR3 has 13 residues. CDR1 and CDR2 (germline): SGHDT, YYEEEE. Trimming removed 1 base from V and 0 bases from J, with 4 bases in between. The CDR3 here is CASSLMLNTEAFF. As DNA, the CDR3 is TGTGCCAGCAGCTTGATGCTGAACACTGAAGCTTTCTTT.

The chain joins TRBV29-1 to TRBJ2-3; D not resolved. The CDR3 runs to 13 residues. Looked up from germline, CDR1 is SQVTM and CDR2 is ANQGSEA. V was pared by 0 bases and J by 5 bases, with 9 bases between. CDR3 DNA: TGCAGCGTTGAAGATCCGGTTAGAGATACGCAGTATTTT. It specifies CSVEDPVRDTQYF.

This chain joins TRBV6-5 and TRBJ1-4; the match to TRBD1 covers 9 bases. In germline, CDR1 is MNHEY, CDR2 SVGAGI. Unmatched junction bases numbered 7, after V lost 6 bases and J lost 8 bases. This CDR3 spans 14 amino acids. The DNA of the CDR3 is TGTGCCAGCAGCACGGGACAGGGTATAGAAAAACTGTTTTTT. Protein: CASSTGQGIEKLFF.

V is TRBV19 and J is TRBJ1-5; D gene uncertain. The CDR3 contains 13 residues. Trimming cost V 7 bases and J 4 bases, with 11 bases left between them. Germline CDR1 and CDR2: LNHDA and SQIVND (reference sequence). CDR3 protein: CASKLRGNQPQHF. DNA for the CDR3: TGTGCCAGTAAACTCCGGGGTAATCAGCCCCAGCATTTT. Together with reference TRBV19 and TRBJ1-5, the CDR3 gives the full variable domain: DGGITQSPKYLFRKEGQNVTLSCEQNLNHDAMYWYRQDPGQGLRLIYYSQIVNDFQKGDIAEGYSVSREKKESFPLTVTSAQKNPTAFYLCASKLRGNQPQHFGDGTRLSIL.

About this clone itself: At the DNA level, this CDR3 is encoded by other sequences in the same sample as well. The CDR3 protein is CASSLGGGPYEQYF. Written as DNA, the CDR3 is TGTGCCAGCAGCTTAGGGGGAGGCCCCTACGAGCAGTACTTC. V usage is TRBV7-2 and J usage is TRBJ2-7, with D tentatively TRBD2 (6 bases). V was trimmed by 1 base and J by 2 bases, leaving 9 bases between them. This CDR3 contains 14 residues. Germline values: CDR1 SGHTA, CDR2 FQGNSA.

This clone was detected a few times. The V call is TRBV27, the J call TRBJ2-7; 12 nucleotides line up with TRBD1. CDR3 size: 14 residues. The germline gives CDR1 MNHEY, CDR2 SMNVEV (reference sequence). J gave up 7 bases and V 4 bases, and 5 bases lay outside the gene matches. The CDR3: CASSSGTGGLEQYF. As DNA, the CDR3 is TGTGCCAGCAGTTCCGGGACAGGGGGCTTAGAGCAGTACTTC.

The chain joins TRBV12-3 or TRBV12-4 to TRBJ1-1, with TRBD1 as a possible D gene (5 bases). CDR3 size: 11 residues. Between the trimmed V and J ends, which lost 7 bases and 5 bases, there was a span of 8 bases. The CDR3 DNA reads as TGTGCCAGCAATCGGGGGACTGAAGCTTTCTTT. It is translated as CASNRGTEAFF.

The V and J genes are TRBV10-3 and TRBJ1-5; TRBD1 matches 11 bases. Trimming cost V 4 bases and J 7 bases; bases outside gene matches: 0. The CDR3 spans 13 residues. Germline assignment: CDR1 ENHRY and CDR2 SYGVKD. The CDR3 protein is CAISGTGGQPQHF. As DNA, the CDR3 is TGTGCCATCAGTGGGACAGGGGGCCAGCCCCAGCATTTT.

V usage is TRBV5-6 and J usage is TRBJ2-3, with D possibly being TRBD1 or TRBD2 (5 bases each). The CDR3 is made up of 15 amino acids. The germline V gene has CDR1 SGHDT and CDR2 YYEEEE. V was trimmed by 3 bases and J by 0 bases, leaving 11 bases between them. CDR3 nucleotides: TGTGCCAGCAGCTGGGGGTACTCTAGCACAGATACGCAGTATTTT. Protein sequence: CASSWGYSSTDTQYF.

V usage is TRBV28 and J usage is TRBJ1-2; D call uncertain. Germline V gives CDR1 MDHEN, CDR2 SYDVKM. The germline V and J ends were trimmed by 7 bases and 6 bases, with 21 bases remaining between them. This CDR3 region has 15 residues. In DNA, the CDR3 is TGTGCCAGCATTCCCCATCCGCTAGGGAGGAATGGCTACACCTTC. Translating it yields CASIPHPLGRNGYTF.

The chain links TRBV4-1 to TRBJ1-4; D not resolved. The CDR3 has 12 amino acids. CDR1 and CDR2 (germline): MGHRA, YSYEKL. V was clipped by 4 bases and J by 13 bases, with 13 bases between them. CDR3: CASSRQEGLLFF. The CDR3 nucleotides read TGCGCCAGCAGCCGCCAGGAAGGCTTACTGTTTTTT.

This chain joins TRBV27 and TRBJ2-2, with D perhaps TRBD1 (6 bases). Germline V gives CDR1 MNHEY, CDR2 SMNVEV (reference sequence). Trimming removed 3 bases from V and 2 bases from J, with 13 bases in between. This CDR3 spans 16 amino acids. CDR3 DNA sequence: TGTGCCAGCAGTTTGAGGGGGACCTTTAACACCGGGGAGCTGTTTTTT. Amino acids: CASSLRGTFNTGELFF.

The genes are TRBV10-2 and TRBJ2-1, with D unclear. CDR1 is WSHSY, CDR2 SAAADI, per germline. Trimming left V 6 bases short and J 5 bases short, with 5 bases between. The CDR3 is 11 residues long. The CDR3 coding sequence is TGCGCCAGCAGGTTCAACAATGAGCAGTTCTTC. As protein: CASRFNNEQFF.

The gene calls are TRBV19 and TRBJ2-3; 7 bases match TRBD1. The CDR3 consists of 16 residues. The V gene's germline CDR1 is LNHDA and CDR2 SQIVND (reference sequence). V lost 6 bases and J lost 1; bases outside the gene matches: 10. The CDR3: CASSLGSTGGTDTQYF. CDR3 nucleotides: TGTGCCAGTAGCCTTGGCTCTACAGGGGGCACAGATACGCAGTATTTT.